This TCR beta chain is from a study of blood T cell repertoires in COVID-19. As originally analysed: Amplification with reference gene primers provided the estimates of nucleated cell counts. The method was immunoSEQ multiplex PCR; TCRdb's version includes in-frame clones alone and lacks a portion of them. V and J calls and clone size follow that table, whereas D and trimming were derived from the DNA. Of some 54,000 clones listed, 75% to 95% were seen once; the top ten hold under 3%. Trimming cost V 0 bases and J 0 bases, with 9 bases left between them. The CDR3 totals 15 residues. Germline loops: CDR1 SGDLS, CDR2 YYNGEE.

Sequencing was performed on peripheral blood. The gene calls are TRBV9 and TRBJ1-2; D ambiguous. This clonotype originated in a man aged 55 to 69 with acute or convalescent COVID-19. In nucleotides, the CDR3 is TGTGCCAGCAGCGTAGTAACAGCTACTAACTATGGCTACACCTTC. Protein product: CASSVVTATNYGYTF.